This T cell receptor (beta chain) was profiled in a study of control samples from healthy donors and cancer patients. CDR1 SGHAT and CDR2 FQNNGV come from the germline V gene. This CDR3 is 14 amino acids long. V shed 1 base and J shed 5 bases, with 12 bases lying between them. Using immunoSEQ multiplex PCR, the repertoire was profiled, and TCRdb retains in-frame clones only, with some absent. Here the sample spans around 120,000 clones, 85% to 95% being singletons. This receptor was identified in a man between 25 and 39 years old in good health. Sequencing input: blood. The chain combines TRBV11-2 with TRBJ2-7; D ambiguous. The CDR3 DNA follows: TGTGCCAGCAGCTTAGCGCCCCTAGGGAACGAGCAGTACTTC. Its translation: CASSLAPLGNEQYF.